This T cell receptor (beta chain) came from a study of blood T cells in healthy people across ages. Ten milliliters of peripheral blood were drawn from each donor into EDTA-treated tubes. This clonotype was observed a handful of times. Its target is unknown. With a J-beta primer mix and a sample-barcoded 5' primer, a second PCR ran roughly 6 to 12 cycles. Each cDNA was tagged by a template-switch adaptor containing 12 random nucleotides. MiXCR, run by TCRdb on the 5' RACE reads, gives a single entry per CDR3 protein. Of nearly 1 million distinct CDR3 sequences in the sample, roughly 47% were seen once. This CDR3 has 15 amino acids. The V gene lost 5 bases and the J gene lost 3 bases, with 19 bases spanning the gap. CDR1 SQVTM and CDR2 ANQGSEA come from the germline V gene. Study-level results: A greater number of naive CD4+ cells and higher diversity distinguished long-lived donors from aged donors. Older age went with lower TCR beta diversity per million T cells, in a roughly linear way.

This chain connects TRBV29-1 to TRBJ1-1, with a tentative D call TRBD1 (6 bases). Sequences were obtained from blood. The clonotype originates from a woman aged 60 to 75 in good health. CDR3 region: CSVNLGAGEYTEAFF. CDR3 sequence (DNA): TGCAGCGTTAACCTGGGCGCAGGGGAATACACTGAAGCTTTCTTT.